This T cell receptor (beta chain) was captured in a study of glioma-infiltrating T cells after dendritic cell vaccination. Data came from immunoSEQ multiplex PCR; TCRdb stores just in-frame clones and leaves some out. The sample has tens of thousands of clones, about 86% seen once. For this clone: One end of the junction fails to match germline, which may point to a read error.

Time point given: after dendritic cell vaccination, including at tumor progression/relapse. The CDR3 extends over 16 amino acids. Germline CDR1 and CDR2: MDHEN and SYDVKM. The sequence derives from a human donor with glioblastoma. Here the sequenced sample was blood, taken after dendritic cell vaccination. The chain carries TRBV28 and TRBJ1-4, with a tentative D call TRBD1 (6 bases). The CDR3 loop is CASSAQRGTTNEKLFF. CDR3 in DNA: TGTGCCAGCAGTGCCCAAAGAGGGACAACAAATGAAAAACTGTTTTTT. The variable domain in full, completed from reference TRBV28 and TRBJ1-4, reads DVKVTQSSRYLVKRTGEKVFLECVQDMDHENMFWYRQDPGLGLRLIYFSYDVKMKEKGDIPEGYSVSREKKERFSLILESASTNQTSMYLCASSAQRGTTNEKLFFGSGTQLSVL.